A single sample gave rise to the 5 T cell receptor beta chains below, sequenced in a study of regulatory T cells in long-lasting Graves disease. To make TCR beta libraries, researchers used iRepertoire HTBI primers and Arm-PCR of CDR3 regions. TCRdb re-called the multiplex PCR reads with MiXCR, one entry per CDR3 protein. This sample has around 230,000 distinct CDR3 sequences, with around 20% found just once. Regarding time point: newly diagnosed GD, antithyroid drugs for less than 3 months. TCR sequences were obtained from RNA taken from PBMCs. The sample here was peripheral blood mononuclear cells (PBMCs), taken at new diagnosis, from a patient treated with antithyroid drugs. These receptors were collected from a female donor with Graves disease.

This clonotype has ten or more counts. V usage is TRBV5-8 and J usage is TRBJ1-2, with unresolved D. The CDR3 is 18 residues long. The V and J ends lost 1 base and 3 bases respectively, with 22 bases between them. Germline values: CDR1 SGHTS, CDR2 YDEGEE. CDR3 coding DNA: TGTGCCAGCAGCTTGCTCCTGTTCGAGGCCCAAGGCCACTATGGCTACACCTTC. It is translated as CASSLLLFEAQGHYGYTF.

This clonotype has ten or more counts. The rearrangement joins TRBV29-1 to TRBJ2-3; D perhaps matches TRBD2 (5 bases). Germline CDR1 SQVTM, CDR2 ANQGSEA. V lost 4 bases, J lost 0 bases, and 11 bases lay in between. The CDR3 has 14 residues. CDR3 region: CSVGGQASTDTQYF. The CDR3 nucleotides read TGCAGCGTTGGAGGGCAAGCTAGCACAGATACGCAGTATTTT.

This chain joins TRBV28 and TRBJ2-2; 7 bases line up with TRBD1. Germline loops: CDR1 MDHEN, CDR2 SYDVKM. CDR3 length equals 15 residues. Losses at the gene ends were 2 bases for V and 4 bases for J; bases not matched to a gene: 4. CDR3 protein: CASSLPGQFTGELFF. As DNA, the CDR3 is TGTGCCAGCAGTTTACCGGGACAGTTCACCGGGGAGCTGTTTTTT.

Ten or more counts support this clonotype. The CDR3 bases are TGTGCCAGCAGAGCGGGAGGCACCGGGGAGCTGTTTTTT. It is translated as CASRAGGTGELFF. This rearrangement joins TRBV27 to TRBJ2-2; TRBD2 matches 9 bases. The CDR3 extends over 13 amino acids. Germline V gene lookup returns CDR1 MNHEY and CDR2 SMNVEV (reference sequence). With V trimmed by 6 bases and J by 4 bases, 0 bases remained unmatched.

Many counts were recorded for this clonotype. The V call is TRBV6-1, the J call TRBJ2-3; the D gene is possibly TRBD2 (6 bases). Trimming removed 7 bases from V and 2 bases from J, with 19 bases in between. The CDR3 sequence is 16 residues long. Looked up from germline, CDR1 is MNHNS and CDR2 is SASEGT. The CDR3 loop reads CASKSGLRIITDTQYF. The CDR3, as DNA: TGTGCCAGCAAATCGGGACTCCGGATCATCACAGATACGCAGTATTTT.